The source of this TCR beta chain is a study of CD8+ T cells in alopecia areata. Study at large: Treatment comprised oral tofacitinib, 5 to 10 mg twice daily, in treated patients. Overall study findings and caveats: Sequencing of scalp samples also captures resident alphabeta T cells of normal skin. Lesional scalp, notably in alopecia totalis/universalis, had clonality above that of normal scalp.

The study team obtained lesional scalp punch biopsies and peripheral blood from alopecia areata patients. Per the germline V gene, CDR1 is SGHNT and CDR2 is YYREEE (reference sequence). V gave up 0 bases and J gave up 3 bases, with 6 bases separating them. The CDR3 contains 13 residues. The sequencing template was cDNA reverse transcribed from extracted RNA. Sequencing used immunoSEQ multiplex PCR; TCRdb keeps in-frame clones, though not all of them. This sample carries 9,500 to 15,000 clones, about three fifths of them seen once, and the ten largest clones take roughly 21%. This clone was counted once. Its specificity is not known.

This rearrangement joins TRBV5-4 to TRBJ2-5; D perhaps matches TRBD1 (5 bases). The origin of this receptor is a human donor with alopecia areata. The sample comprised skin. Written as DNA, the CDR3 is TGTGCCAGCAGCTTGGGCAGGGAAGAGACCCAGTACTTC. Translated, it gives CASSLGREETQYF.